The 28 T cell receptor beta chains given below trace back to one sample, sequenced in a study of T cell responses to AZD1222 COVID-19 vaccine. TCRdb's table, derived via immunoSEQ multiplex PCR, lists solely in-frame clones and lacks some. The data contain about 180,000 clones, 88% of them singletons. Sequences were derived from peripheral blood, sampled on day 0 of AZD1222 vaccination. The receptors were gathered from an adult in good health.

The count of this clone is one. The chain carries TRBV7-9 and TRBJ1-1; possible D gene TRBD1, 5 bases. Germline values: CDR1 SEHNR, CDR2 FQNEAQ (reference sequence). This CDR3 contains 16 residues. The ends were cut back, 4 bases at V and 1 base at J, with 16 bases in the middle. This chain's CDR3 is CASSYILGPANTEAFF. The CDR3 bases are TGTGCCAGCAGCTATATTCTGGGACCTGCGAACACTGAAGCTTTCTTT.

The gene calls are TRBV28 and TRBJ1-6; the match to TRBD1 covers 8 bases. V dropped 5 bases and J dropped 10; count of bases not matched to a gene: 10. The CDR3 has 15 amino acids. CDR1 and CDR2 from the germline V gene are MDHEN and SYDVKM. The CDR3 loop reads CASSQDRVRGSPLHF. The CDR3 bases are TGTGCCAGCAGTCAGGACAGGGTGAGGGGGTCACCCCTCCACTTT.

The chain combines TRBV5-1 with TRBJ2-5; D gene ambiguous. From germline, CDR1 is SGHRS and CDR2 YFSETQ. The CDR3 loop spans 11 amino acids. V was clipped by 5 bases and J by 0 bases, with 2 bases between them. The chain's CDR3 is CASRDQETQYF. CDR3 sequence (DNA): TGCGCCAGCAGGGACCAAGAGACCCAGTACTTC.

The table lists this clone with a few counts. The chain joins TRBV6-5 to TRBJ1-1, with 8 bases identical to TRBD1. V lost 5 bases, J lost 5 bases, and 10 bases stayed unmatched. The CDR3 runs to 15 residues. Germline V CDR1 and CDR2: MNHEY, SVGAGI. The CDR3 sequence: CASSKQQGVRTEAFF. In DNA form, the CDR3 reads TGTGCCAGCAGTAAACAACAGGGGGTGAGGACTGAAGCTTTCTTT.

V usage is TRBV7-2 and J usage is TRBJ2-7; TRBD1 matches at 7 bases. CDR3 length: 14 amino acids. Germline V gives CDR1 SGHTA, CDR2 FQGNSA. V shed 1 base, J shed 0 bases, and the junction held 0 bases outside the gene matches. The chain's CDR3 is CASSLGTGSYEQYF. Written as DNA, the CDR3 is TGTGCCAGCAGCTTAGGGACAGGCTCCTACGAGCAGTACTTC.

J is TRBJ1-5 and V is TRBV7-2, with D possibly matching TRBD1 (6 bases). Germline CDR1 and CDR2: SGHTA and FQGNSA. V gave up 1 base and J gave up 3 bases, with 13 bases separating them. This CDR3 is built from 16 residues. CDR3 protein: CASSLVRGWPNQPQHF. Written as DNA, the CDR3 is TGTGCCAGCAGCTTAGTCAGGGGTTGGCCCAATCAGCCCCAGCATTTT.

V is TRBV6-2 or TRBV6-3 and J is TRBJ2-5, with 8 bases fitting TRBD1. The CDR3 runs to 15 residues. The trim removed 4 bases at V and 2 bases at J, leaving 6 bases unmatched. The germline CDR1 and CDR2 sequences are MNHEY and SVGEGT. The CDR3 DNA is TGTGCCAGCAGTTTACGGGACAGGAGACAAGAGACCCAGTACTTC. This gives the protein CASSLRDRRQETQYF.

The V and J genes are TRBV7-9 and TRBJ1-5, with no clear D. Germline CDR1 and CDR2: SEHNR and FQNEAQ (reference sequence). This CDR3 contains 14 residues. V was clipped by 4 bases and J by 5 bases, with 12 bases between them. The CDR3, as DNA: TGTGCCAGCAGCTCAGACGCATCGTATCAGCCCCAGCATTTT. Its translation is CASSSDASYQPQHF. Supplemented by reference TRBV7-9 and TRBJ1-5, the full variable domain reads DTGVSQNPRHKITKRGQNVTFRCDPISEHNRLYWYRQTLGQGPEFLTYFQNEAQLEKSRLLSDRFSAERPKGSFSTLEIQRTEQGDSAMYLCASSSDASYQPQHFGDGTRLSIL.

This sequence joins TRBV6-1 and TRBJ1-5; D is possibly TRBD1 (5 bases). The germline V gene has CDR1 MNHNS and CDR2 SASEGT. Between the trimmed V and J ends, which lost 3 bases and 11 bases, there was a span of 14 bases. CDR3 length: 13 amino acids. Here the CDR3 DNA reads TGTGCCAGCAGTGATAACAGGATATCGGCCCAGCATTTT. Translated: CASSDNRISAQHF.

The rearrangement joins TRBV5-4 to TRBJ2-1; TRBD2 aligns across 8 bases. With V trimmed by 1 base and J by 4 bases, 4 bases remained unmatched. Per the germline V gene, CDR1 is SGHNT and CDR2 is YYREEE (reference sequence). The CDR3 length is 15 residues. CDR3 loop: CASSLPSGSYNEQFF. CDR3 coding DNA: TGTGCCAGCAGCTTGCCTAGCGGGTCATACAATGAGCAGTTCTTC.

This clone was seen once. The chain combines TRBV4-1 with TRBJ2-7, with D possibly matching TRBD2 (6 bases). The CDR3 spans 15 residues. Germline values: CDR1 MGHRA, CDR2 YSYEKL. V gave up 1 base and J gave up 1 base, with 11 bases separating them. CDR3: CASSQGVSGSYEQYF. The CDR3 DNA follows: TGCGCCAGCAGCCAAGGTGTTAGCGGTTCCTACGAGCAGTACTTC.

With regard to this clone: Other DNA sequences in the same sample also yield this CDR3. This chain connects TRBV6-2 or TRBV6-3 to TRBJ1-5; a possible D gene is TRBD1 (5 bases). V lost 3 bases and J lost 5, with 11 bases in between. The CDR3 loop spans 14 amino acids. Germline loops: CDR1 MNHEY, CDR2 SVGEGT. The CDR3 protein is CASSYFSRDQPQHF. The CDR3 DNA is TGTGCCAGCAGTTATTTTTCCAGGGATCAGCCCCAGCATTTT.

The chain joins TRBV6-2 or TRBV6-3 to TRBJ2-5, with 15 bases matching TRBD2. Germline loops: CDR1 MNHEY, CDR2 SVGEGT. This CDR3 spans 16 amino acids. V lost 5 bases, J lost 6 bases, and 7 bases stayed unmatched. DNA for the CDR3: TGTGCCAGCAGTGCTCCGGGACTAGCGGGGGGTAAGACCCAGTACTTC. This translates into CASSAPGLAGGKTQYF.

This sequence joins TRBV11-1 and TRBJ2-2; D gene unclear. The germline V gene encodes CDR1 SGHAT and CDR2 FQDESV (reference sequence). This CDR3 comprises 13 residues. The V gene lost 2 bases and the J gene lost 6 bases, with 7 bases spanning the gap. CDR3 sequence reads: CASSLSGPGELFF. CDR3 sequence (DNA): TGTGCCAGCAGCTTATCGGGCCCCGGGGAGCTGTTTTTT.

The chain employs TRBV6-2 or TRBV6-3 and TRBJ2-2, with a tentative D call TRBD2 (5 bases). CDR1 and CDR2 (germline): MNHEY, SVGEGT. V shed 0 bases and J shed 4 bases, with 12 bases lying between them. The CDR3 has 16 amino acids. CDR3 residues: CASSYSTRAGTGELFF. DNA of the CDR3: TGTGCCAGCAGTTACTCGACAAGGGCGGGCACCGGGGAGCTGTTTTTT.

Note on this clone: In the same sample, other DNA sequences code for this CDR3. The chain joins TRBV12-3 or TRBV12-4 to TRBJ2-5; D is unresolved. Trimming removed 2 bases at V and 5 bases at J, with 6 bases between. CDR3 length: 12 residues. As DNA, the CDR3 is TGTGCCAGCAGTTTATTCGGTGAGACCCAGTACTTC. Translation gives CASSLFGETQYF.

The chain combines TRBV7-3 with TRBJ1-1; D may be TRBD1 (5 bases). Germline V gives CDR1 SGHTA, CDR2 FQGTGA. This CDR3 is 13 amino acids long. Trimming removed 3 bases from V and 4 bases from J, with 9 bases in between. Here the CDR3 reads CASSFRVSTEAFF. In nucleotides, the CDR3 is TGTGCCAGCAGCTTCAGGGTGAGCACTGAAGCTTTCTTT. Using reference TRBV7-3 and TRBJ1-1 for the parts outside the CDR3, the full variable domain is GAGVSQTPSNKVTEKGKYVELRCDPISGHTALYWYRQSLGQGPEFLIYFQGTGAADDSGLPNDRFFAVRPEGSVSTLKIQRTERGDSAVYLCASSFRVSTEAFFGQGTRLTVV.

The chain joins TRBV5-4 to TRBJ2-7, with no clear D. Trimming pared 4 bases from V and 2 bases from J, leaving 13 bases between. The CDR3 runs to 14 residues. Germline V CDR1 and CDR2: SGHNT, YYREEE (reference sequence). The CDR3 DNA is TGTGCCAGCAGCACACCGTCGGGCACCTACGAGCAGTACTTC. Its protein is CASSTPSGTYEQYF.

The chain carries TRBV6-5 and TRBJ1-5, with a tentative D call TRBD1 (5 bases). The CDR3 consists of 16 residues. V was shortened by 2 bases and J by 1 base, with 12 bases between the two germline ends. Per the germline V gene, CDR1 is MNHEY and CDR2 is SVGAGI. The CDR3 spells CASSYGRWGSNQPQHF. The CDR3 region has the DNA TGTGCCAGCAGTTACGGCCGGTGGGGCAGCAATCAGCCCCAGCATTTT.

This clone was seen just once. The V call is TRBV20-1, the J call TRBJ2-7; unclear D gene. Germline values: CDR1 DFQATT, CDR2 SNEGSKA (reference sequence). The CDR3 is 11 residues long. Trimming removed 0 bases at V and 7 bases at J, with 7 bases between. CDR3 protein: CSARELGEQYF. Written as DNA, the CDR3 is TGCAGTGCTAGAGAATTGGGGGAGCAGTACTTC.

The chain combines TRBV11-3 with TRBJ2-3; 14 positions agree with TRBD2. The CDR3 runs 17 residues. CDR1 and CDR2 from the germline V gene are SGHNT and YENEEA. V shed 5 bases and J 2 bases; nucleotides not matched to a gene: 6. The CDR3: CASSPGLAGANTDTQYF. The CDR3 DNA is TGTGCCAGCAGCCCGGGACTAGCGGGGGCCAACACAGATACGCAGTATTTT.

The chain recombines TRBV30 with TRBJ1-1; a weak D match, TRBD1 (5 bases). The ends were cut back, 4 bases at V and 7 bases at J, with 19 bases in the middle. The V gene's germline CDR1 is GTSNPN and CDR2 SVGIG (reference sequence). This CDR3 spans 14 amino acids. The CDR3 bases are TGTGCCTGGACCTATACCAGGGACGGTTATGAAGCTTTCTTT. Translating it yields CAWTYTRDGYEAFF.

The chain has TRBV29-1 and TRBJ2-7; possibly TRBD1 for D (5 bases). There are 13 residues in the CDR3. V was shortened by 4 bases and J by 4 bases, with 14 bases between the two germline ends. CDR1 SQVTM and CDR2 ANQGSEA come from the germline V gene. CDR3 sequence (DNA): TGCAGCGTTGGGGGCACAGAGAAATACGAGCAGTACTTC. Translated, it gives CSVGGTEKYEQYF.

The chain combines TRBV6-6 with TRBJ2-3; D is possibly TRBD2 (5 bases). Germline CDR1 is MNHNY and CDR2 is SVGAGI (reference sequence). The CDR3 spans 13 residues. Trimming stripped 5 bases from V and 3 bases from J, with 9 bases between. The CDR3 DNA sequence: TGTGCCAGCAGTCCGCCGGGAACAGATACGCAGTATTTT. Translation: CASSPPGTDTQYF.

The CDR3 reads CASSLWAGGRQGEQYF. The DNA of the CDR3 is TGTGCCAGCAGCTTGTGGGCGGGGGGGCGTCAAGGCGAGCAGTACTTC. The chain couples TRBV5-6 to TRBJ2-7; 9 bases are shared with TRBD2. CDR3 length equals 16 residues. Germline CDR1 is SGHDT and CDR2 is YYEEEE. The trim removed 1 base at V and 6 bases at J, leaving 11 bases unmatched.

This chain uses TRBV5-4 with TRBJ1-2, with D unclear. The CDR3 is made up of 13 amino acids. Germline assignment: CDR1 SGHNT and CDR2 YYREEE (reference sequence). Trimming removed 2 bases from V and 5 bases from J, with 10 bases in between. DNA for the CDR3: TGTGCCAGCAGCTTAAGGACGGAGTATGGCTACACCTTC. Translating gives CASSLRTEYGYTF.

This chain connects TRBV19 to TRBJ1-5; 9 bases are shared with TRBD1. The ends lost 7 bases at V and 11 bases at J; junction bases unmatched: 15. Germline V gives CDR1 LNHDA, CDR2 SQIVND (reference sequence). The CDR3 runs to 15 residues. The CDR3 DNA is TGTGCCAGTATCCCGGGACAGGGCCTTTTTGGAGCCCAGCATTTT. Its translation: CASIPGQGLFGAQHF.

CDR3 DNA: TGTGCCAGCATTATGGACCCCCAGGGCACTGAAGCTTTCTTT. It specifies CASIMDPQGTEAFF. This rearrangement joins TRBV2 to TRBJ1-1; TRBD1 is a possible D gene (5 bases). V gave up 7 bases and J gave up 4 bases, with 16 bases separating them. CDR1 is SNHLY, CDR2 FYNNEI, per germline. The CDR3 totals 14 residues.